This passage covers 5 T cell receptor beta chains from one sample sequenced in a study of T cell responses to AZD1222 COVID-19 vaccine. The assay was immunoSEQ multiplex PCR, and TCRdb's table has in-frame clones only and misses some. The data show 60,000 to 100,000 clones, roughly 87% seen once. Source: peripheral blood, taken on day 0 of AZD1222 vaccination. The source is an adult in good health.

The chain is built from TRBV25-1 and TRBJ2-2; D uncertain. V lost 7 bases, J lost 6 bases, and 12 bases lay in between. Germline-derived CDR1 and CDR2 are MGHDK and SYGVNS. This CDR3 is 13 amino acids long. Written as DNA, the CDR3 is TGTGCCAGCACCCCTTTGGGCGCCGGGGAGCTGTTTTTT. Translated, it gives CASTPLGAGELFF.

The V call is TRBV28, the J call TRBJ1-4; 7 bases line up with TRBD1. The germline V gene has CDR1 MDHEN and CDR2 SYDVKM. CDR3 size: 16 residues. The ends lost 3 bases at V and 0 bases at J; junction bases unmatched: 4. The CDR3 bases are TGTGCCAGCAGTTTTTCCGGGACAGCAACTAATGAAAAACTGTTTTTT. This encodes CASSFSGTATNEKLFF.

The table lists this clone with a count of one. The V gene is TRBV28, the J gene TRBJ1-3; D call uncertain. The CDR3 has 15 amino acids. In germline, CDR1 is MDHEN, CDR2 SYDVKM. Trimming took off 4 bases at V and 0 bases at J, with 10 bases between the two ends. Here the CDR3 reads CASSSLSNSGNTIYF. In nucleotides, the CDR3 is TGTGCCAGCAGTTCCCTTAGTAACTCTGGAAACACCATATATTTT. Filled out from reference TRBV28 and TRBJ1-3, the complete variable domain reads DVKVTQSSRYLVKRTGEKVFLECVQDMDHENMFWYRQDPGLGLRLIYFSYDVKMKEKGDIPEGYSVSREKKERFSLILESASTNQTSMYLCASSSLSNSGNTIYFGEGSWLTVV.

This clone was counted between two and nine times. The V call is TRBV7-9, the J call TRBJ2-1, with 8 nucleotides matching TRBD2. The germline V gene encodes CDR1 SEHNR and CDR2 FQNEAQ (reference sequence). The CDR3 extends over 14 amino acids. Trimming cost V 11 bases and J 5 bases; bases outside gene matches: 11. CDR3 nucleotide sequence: TGTGCCGTACGGGAACTAGCGGTGAACAATGAGCAGTTCTTC. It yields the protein CAVRELAVNNEQFF.

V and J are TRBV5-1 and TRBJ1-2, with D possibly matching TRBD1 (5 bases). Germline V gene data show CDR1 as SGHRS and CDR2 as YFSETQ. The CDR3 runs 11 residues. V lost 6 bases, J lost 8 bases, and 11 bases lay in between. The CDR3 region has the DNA TGCGCCAGCAAAGAGGGGAGCGGCTACACCTTC. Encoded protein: CASKEGSGYTF.